This T cell receptor beta chain was captured by sequencing in a study of T cell clonality in common variable immunodeficiency. This clone was observed at least ten times. The target antigen is unknown. The read comes to an end 3 residues before the CDR3 does, leaving the germline J gene to fill in the end. General study findings and limits: T cell subpopulation sequencing would be needed to explain CVID clonality.

Only in-frame clones appear in the TCRdb table, and some are missing; sequencing was by immunoSEQ multiplex PCR. There are roughly 40,000 clones in the sample, none observed a single time. This CDR3 has 18 amino acids. With V trimmed by 1 base and J by 3 bases, 14 bases remained unmatched. The material sequenced was peripheral blood mononuclear cells. The TCR originated in a person between 18 and 75 years old in good health. This chain joins TRBV12-3 or TRBV12-4 and TRBJ2-7; TRBD1 agrees at 8 bases. CDR3 sequence reads: CASSLGAGGISSYYEQYF. The DNA read from the CDR3 is TGTGCCAGCAGTTTAGGGGCAGGGGGCATTTCGTCTTACTACGAG.